This TCR beta chain stems from a study of blood T cell repertoires in COVID-19. At the level of the study: T cells, B-cell-depleted T cells, or PBMCs provided the cDNA or gDNA that served as material.

This CDR3 region has 16 residues. Germline CDR1 is LNHDA and CDR2 is SQIVND (reference sequence). V shed 3 bases and J 2 bases; nucleotides not matched to a gene: 2. In the original processing: Scientists estimated how many nucleated cells there were by amplifying reference gene primers. The data were produced by immunoSEQ multiplex PCR, yet TCRdb's version contains in-frame clones alone and is incomplete. V, J and clone size derive from that table, while D and trimming were established from the DNA sequence. The sample consists of about 47,000 clones, roughly 86% of them appearing once. The V and J genes are TRBV19 and TRBJ2-5; TRBD2 matches 14 bases. The sample comprised peripheral blood. The sequence came from a man aged 80 or over with active or convalescent COVID-19. CDR3 nucleotides: TGTGCCAGTAGTATGGGACTAGCGGGAGCACAAGAGACCCAGTACTTC. This gives the protein CASSMGLAGAQETQYF.